These 21 T cell receptor beta chains were all obtained from the same sample, sequenced in a study of T cells expressing NK-cell markers. TCRdb re-called the 5' RACE reads; every CDR3 protein appears as one record, without DNA. The listing contains 350,000 to 400,000 distinct CDR3 sequences. The specimen was blood T cells: a sorted CD56 or NKG2C T cell subset, CD4+ or CD8+ T cells, or bulk PBMC T cells (not recorded which). These receptors all stem from a woman aged 45-65 years in good health.

The J gene is TRBJ2-5, the V gene TRBV10-3; there is no DNA to check the TCRdb D call of TRBD1. CDR3 length equals 11 residues. CDR1 and CDR2 from the germline V gene are ENHRY and SYGVKD. The CDR3 spells CAIKEGLTQYF.

The CDR3 loop is CASSQDIGERGNTEAFF. V usage is TRBV4-1 and J usage is TRBJ1-1; without DNA, the TCRdb call of TRBD1 cannot be checked. The germline V gene has CDR1 MGHRA and CDR2 YSYEKL. The CDR3 is 17 amino acids.

This chain links TRBV9 with TRBJ2-2. Germline V CDR1 and CDR2: SGDLS, YYNGEE. CDR3 length: 12 residues. CDR3 in amino acids: CASSVATGELFF.

This chain links TRBV7-2 with TRBJ2-1; the TRBD1 assignment by TCRdb is unverifiable without DNA. Looked up from germline, CDR1 is SGHTA and CDR2 is FQGNSA. This CDR3 spans 16 amino acids. The CDR3 loop is CASSPGGRHAYNEQFF. Together with reference TRBV7-2 and TRBJ2-1, the CDR3 gives the full variable domain: GAGVSQSPSNKVTEKGKDVELRCDPISGHTALYWYRQSLGQGLEFLIYFQGNSAPDKSGLPSDRFSAERTGGSVSTLTIQRTQQEDSAVYLCASSPGGRHAYNEQFFGPGTRLTVL.

The chain is built from TRBV5-1 and TRBJ2-2; the TCRdb D gene call, TRBD1, has no DNA to confirm it. The germline gives CDR1 SGHRS, CDR2 YFSETQ. The CDR3 runs 17 residues. CDR3 loop: CASSPRATGSNTGELFF.

The chain links TRBV7-9 to TRBJ1-6. CDR1 is SEHNR, CDR2 FQNEAQ, per germline (reference sequence). The CDR3 is 12 amino acids. CDR3 loop: CASRAEVTPLHF.

J is TRBJ2-1 and V is TRBV6-2 or TRBV6-3; with no DNA, the TCRdb D assignment of TRBD1 cannot be verified. The CDR3 covers 11 residues. CDR1 and CDR2 (germline): MNHEY, SVGEGT. CDR3 loop: CASSNPGEQFF.

The V gene is TRBV3-1, the J gene TRBJ1-1; there is no DNA to check the TCRdb D call of TRBD1. This CDR3 is built from 16 residues. The germline V gene has CDR1 LGHDT and CDR2 YNNKEL (reference sequence). The chain's CDR3 is CASSQAYRGQGTEAFF.

The rearrangement joins TRBV20-1 to TRBJ2-2; TCRdb indicates TRBD2, and absent DNA this call remains unverified. The CDR3 is made up of 17 amino acids. The germline gives CDR1 DFQATT, CDR2 SNEGSKA (reference sequence). CDR3 loop: CSAFQPTGTRNTGELFF.

The gene calls are TRBV2 and TRBJ2-2; TCRdb outputs TRBD1, but without DNA this stays unchecked. The CDR3 covers 14 residues. Germline CDR1 and CDR2: SNHLY and FYNNEI. CDR3 region: CASHGGLGTGELFF.

The chain recombines TRBV20-1 with TRBJ2-1; TCRdb lists TRBD1, though no DNA is available to test this call. CDR1 is DFQATT and CDR2 is SNEGSKA in the germline V gene (reference sequence). The CDR3 contains 14 residues. The CDR3 region is CSALSPSGGNEQFF.

The chain employs TRBV11-2 and TRBJ2-7. There are 14 residues in the CDR3. In germline, CDR1 is SGHAT, CDR2 FQNNGV. The CDR3 reads CASSLGWSHYEQYF.

V usage is TRBV4-1 and J usage is TRBJ2-1. The CDR3 loop spans 14 amino acids. CDR1 MGHRA and CDR2 YSYEKL come from the germline V gene. The CDR3 region is CASSLSGLLNEQFF.

The chain employs TRBV6-1 and TRBJ2-5; with no DNA, the TCRdb D assignment of TRBD1 cannot be verified. This CDR3 is built from 14 residues. Germline CDR1 is MNHNS and CDR2 is SASEGT. The CDR3 here is CASTKRTGRETQYF.

V usage is TRBV2 and J usage is TRBJ2-7; the TCRdb call, TRBD1, lacks DNA for checking. Germline V lookup: CDR1 SNHLY, CDR2 FYNNEI. The CDR3 totals 15 residues. The CDR3 sequence is CASSPGPGHPYEQYF.

The chain combines TRBV7-2 with TRBJ2-4; there is no DNA to check the TCRdb D call of TRBD1. This CDR3 is 13 amino acids long. Germline assignment: CDR1 SGHTA and CDR2 FQGNSA. CDR3 protein: CASSLIQGNIQYF.

The rearrangement links TRBV20-1 to TRBJ1-1. Germline V gene data show CDR1 as DFQATT and CDR2 as SNEGSKA (reference sequence). CDR3 length: 13 amino acids. The CDR3 reads CSARGLGLLEAFF.

This chain uses TRBV7-9 with TRBJ2-7; the TCRdb call, TRBD2, lacks DNA for checking. Germline V gives CDR1 SEHNR, CDR2 FQNEAQ (reference sequence). The CDR3 is 15 residues long. The chain's CDR3 is CASSPLAGVLGEQYF. Supplemented by reference TRBV7-9 and TRBJ2-7, the full variable domain reads DTGVSQNPRHKITKRGQNVTFRCDPISEHNRLYWYRQTLGQGPEFLTYFQNEAQLEKSRLLSDRFSAERPKGSFSTLEIQRTEQGDSAMYLCASSPLAGVLGEQYFGPGTRLTVT.

V usage is TRBV4-2 and J usage is TRBJ2-3; there is no DNA to check the TCRdb D call of TRBD1. Germline CDR1 LGHNA, CDR2 YNFKEQ. The CDR3 covers 14 residues. The CDR3 spells CASSPAGAPDTQYF.

The rearrangement uses TRBV12-3 or TRBV12-4 and TRBJ1-1. The length of the CDR3 is 16 residues. CDR3 residues: CASSSHFGSGSTEAFF.

The chain couples TRBV7-2 to TRBJ2-2; TCRdb outputs TRBD2, but without DNA this stays unchecked. This CDR3 is 20 amino acids long. From germline, CDR1 is SGHTA and CDR2 FQGNSA. The chain's CDR3 is CASSLVPPTSGGANTGELFF.